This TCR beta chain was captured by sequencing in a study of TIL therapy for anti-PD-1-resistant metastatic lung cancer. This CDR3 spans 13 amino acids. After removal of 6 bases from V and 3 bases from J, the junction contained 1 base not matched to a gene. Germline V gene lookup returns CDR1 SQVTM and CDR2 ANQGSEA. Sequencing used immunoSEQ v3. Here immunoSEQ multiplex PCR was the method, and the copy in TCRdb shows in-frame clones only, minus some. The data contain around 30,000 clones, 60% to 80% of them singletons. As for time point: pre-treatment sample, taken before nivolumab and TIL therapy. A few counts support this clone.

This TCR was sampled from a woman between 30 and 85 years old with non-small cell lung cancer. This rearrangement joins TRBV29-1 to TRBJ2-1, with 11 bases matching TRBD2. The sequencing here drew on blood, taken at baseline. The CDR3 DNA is TGCAGCGTCGGGACTAGCGGCTACAATGAGCAGTTCTTC. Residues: CSVGTSGYNEQFF.